These T cell receptor beta chains were read from a single sample in a study of T cell responses to AZD1222 COVID-19 vaccine. Produced via immunoSEQ multiplex PCR; TCRdb's table is partial and in-frame only. The data show 85,000 to 100,000 clones, with approximately 86% seen just once and approximately 6% held by the top ten. Sequences were derived from peripheral blood, sampled on day 0 of AZD1222 vaccination. These TCRs come from an adult in good health. Each CDR3 is given with its conserved first and last residue. The order of the fields is D gene, J gene, clone size, V gene, CDR3 protein, CDR3 DNA. A D gene is named only where the DNA matches it firmly. Clone size, where shown, is once, few, many, or a class for clones that have expanded.

>TRBD2|TRBJ2-2|-|TRBV5-4
CASSLAGVIGELFF
TGTGCCAGCAGCTTAGCGGGAGTGATCGGGGAGCTGTTTTTT
>TRBD2|TRBJ2-1|-|TRBV24-1
CATPSGVNYNEQFF
TGTGCCACTCCCAGCGGGGTTAATTACAATGAGCAGTTCTTC
>-|TRBJ1-2|-|TRBV7-2
CASSLGPGFGDYGYTF
TGTGCCAGCAGCTTAGGACCAGGGTTTGGGGACTATGGCTACACCTTC
>TRBD1|TRBJ1-6|-|TRBV7-9
CASSLGQLTSPLHF
TGTGCCAGCAGCTTGGGACAGTTAACTTCACCCCTCCACTTT
>-|TRBJ2-3|-|TRBV4-2
CASSQDPLGQRDTQYF
TGTGCCAGCAGCCAAGACCCCTTGGGACAAAGAGATACGCAGTATTTT
>TRBD1|TRBJ1-6|once|TRBV6-2/TRBV6-3
CASSLPGGGSPLHF
TGTGCCAGCAGTCTCCCGGGAGGGGGCTCACCCCTCCACTTT
>TRBD1|TRBJ1-2|-|TRBV11-2
CASSFEISRGHGYTF
TGTGCCAGCAGCTTCGAGATCTCCAGGGGGCATGGCTACACCTTC
>TRBD1|TRBJ1-6|-|TRBV6-5
CASTYEGAGSPLHF
TGTGCCAGCACGTATGAGGGGGCCGGGTCACCCCTCCACTTT
>-|TRBJ1-1|-|TRBV10-3
CAISEGKNTEAFF
TGTGCCATCAGTGAGGGCAAGAACACTGAAGCTTTCTTT
>-|TRBJ1-1|-|TRBV7-3
CASSFSGMNTEAFF
TGTGCCAGCAGCTTCTCGGGGATGAACACTGAAGCTTTCTTT
>-|TRBJ1-1|-|TRBV24-1
CATSDLGTVHEAFF
TGTGCCACCAGTGATTTGGGGACGGTCCATGAAGCTTTCTTT
>TRBD2|TRBJ2-1|-|TRBV7-9
CASSSRLLAGLDEQFF
TGTGCCAGCAGCTCAAGATTACTAGCGGGGCTAGATGAGCAGTTCTTC
>-|TRBJ2-7|-|TRBV24-1
CATSESHSYEQYF
TGTGCCACCAGTGAGTCCCACAGCTACGAGCAGTACTTC
>-|TRBJ1-1|-|TRBV6-1
CASSDLGNTEAFF
TGTGCCAGCAGTGACCTAGGGAATACTGAAGCTTTCTTT